The present TCR beta chain was sequenced within a study of T-cell memory formation after mild COVID-19 (dated by TCRdb to the early 2020s). At the level of the whole study: TCR sequence clusters from the two donors were found to be largely donor specific. In a couple of donors, T-cell clones that expanded and contracted after mild COVID-19 were followed by sequencing TCRalpha and TCRbeta repertoires longitudinally. Two young, previously healthy adult volunteers, one female and one male, were included in the cohort.

This clonotype was observed a handful of times. Its target antigen remains unknown. The sample holds no much larger clone one base away, and base qualities are not on file. Here is what the overall study found, with its caveats: Some responding clones were detected in pre-infection memory, which suggested that pre-existing cross-reactive memory T cells had joined the SARS-CoV-2 response. Only a couple of mild cases were covered in the study, and larger cohorts including severe cases with pre-infection samples were considered necessary. Contracting CD4+ clones were located mainly in the CM and EM memory subsets, whereas CD8+ clones were found to be enriched in EMRA. From day 15 to 85, contracting clones showed balanced CD4/CD8 phenotypes, whereas a second wave of clones that expanded from day 15 to 37 leaned towards CD4+. The second-wave clones that peaked on day 37 were not confirmed to be SARS-CoV-2 specific.

Ficoll-Paque density gradient centrifugation was the method used to isolate PBMCs. Instrument used: Illumina NovaSeq 6000. TCRalpha and TCRbeta cDNA libraries were built by 5'RACE with constant-segment primers, adding sample barcodes and unique molecular identifiers. RNA was extracted from every sample with Trizol reagent. Library amplification was performed in two PCR steps, and a second sample barcode and Illumina TruSeq adapters were introduced in the second step. Libraries were sequenced on an Illumina NovaSeq with 2 x 150 bp paired-end reads. On the study's bioinformatics: Reads were demultiplexed and collapsed into UMI-guided consensus sequences with migec v1.2.7. Using mixcr v2.1.11, the UMI consensuses were aligned to TRA and TRB V and J templates and assembled into clonotypes. Expanded or contracted clonotypes were those called significant by both edgeR and NoisET, with noise models trained on biological replicates. edgeR calls used a false discovery rate-adjusted p below 0.01 and a log2 fold-change threshold of 1. PCA with hierarchical clustering of max-normalized trajectories of the 1000 most abundant clonotypes was used as exploratory dynamics analysis. The CD4 or CD8 phenotype of responding clones was assigned using the separately sequenced CD4+ and CD8+ repertoires. TCRdb trimmed public reads at Q25 via fastp, called clones via MiXCR and kept in-frame beta chains. Each entry is one CDR3 protein sequence, shown with its most common DNA and genes. Here the V and J calls rest on TCRdb's processing, not on the authors' analysis. The sample yields 450,000 or so distinct CDR3 sequences; 20% to 25% were counted once. The top ten constitute about 12% of the sample.

V loses 10 bases of germline sequence and J loses 0 bases, and the interval between the two ends is 16 bases. From a lookup of the germline V gene, CDR1 and CDR2 are ENHRY and SYGVKD. The CDR3 numbers 15 residues from cysteine through phenylalanine. Only CDR3 DNA remains: 45 bases, in frame from the first base. Sequenced sample: PBMCs or a T cell subset sorted from them (not recorded which). The TCR sequence derives from an adult woman who had mild COVID-19 (a few samples of this study predate the infection). The sample titles of this study are shuffled in the database, so cell type and time point are left out; the donor was told from shared clones. The rearrangement joined TRBV10-3 to TRBJ2-4; 5 matching bases give a weak D call of TRBD1. This receptor carries the CDR3 CATSSDRLAKNIQYF. The nucleotides are TGTGCCACCTCTTCCGACAGACTAGCCAAAAACATTCAGTACTTC.